These 20 T cell receptor beta chains originate from one sample sequenced in a study of CD8+ T cells in alopecia areata. After isolation, RNA underwent reverse transcription to generate cDNA as the sequencing template. Sequenced by immunoSEQ multiplex PCR; TCRdb stores in-frame clones only, minus some. The sample has some 110,000 clones, under 60% seen once. The sample's treatment: oral pan-JAK inhibitor, 5-10 mg twice daily. The specimen comprised CD8+ T cells sorted from blood, sampled at week 24, from a patient treated with tofacitinib. The receptors originated from a human donor with alopecia areata.

The V gene is TRBV19, the J gene TRBJ2-7; TRBD1 matches at 7 bases. Germline-derived CDR1 and CDR2 are LNHDA and SQIVND (reference sequence). Trimming at V came to 6 bases and at J to 3 bases, leaving 5 bases not matched to a gene. This CDR3 contains 13 residues. This CDR3 reads CASSGTVFYEQYF. CDR3 nucleotide sequence: TGTGCCAGTAGCGGGACAGTATTCTACGAGCAGTACTTC.

The gene calls are TRBV7-9 and TRBJ1-6; 9 bases are shared with TRBD1. The CDR3 covers 17 residues. Germline V gives CDR1 SEHNR, CDR2 FQNEAQ (reference sequence). Trimming cost V 4 bases and J 6 bases; bases outside gene matches: 10. The DNA of the CDR3 is TGTGCCAGCAGCTCCCCCTCGGACAGGGGAAGTAATTCACCCCTCCACTTT. The encoded protein is CASSSPSDRGSNSPLHF.

This clone was recorded a few times. The J gene is TRBJ2-1, the V gene TRBV4-1; 8 positions agree with TRBD2. V lost 7 bases to trimming and J lost 9 bases; unmatched junction nucleotides: 14. Germline values: CDR1 MGHRA, CDR2 YSYEKL. The CDR3 sequence is 15 residues long. CDR3 residues: CASTFKIRGGFEQFF. The DNA of the CDR3 is TGCGCCAGCACCTTCAAGATACGGGGGGGGTTTGAGCAGTTCTTC.

This clone was recorded a few times. The rearrangement uses TRBV27 and TRBJ2-5, with a weak D call TRBD1 (5 bases). Germline lookup yields CDR1 MNHEY and CDR2 SMNVEV (reference sequence). CDR3 length equals 13 residues. With 3 bases removed from V and 4 bases from J, the gap between germline ends came to 9 bases. CDR3 in DNA: TGTGCCAGCAGTTTGTGGCAGGGAGAGACCCAGTACTTC. Protein sequence: CASSLWQGETQYF.

The chain joins TRBV5-4 to TRBJ1-1; possible D gene TRBD1, 5 bases. The CDR3 contains 12 residues. V shed 4 bases and J shed 5 bases, with 9 bases lying between them. The V gene's germline CDR1 is SGHNT and CDR2 YYREEE (reference sequence). The CDR3 nucleotides read TGTGCCAGCAGCAGCAGGGTTACTGAAGCTTTCTTT. Protein: CASSSRVTEAFF.

The chain uses TRBV9 and TRBJ2-5; possibly TRBD2 for D (5 bases). The V gene's germline CDR1 is SGDLS and CDR2 YYNGEE. Trimming removed 0 bases at V and 11 bases at J, with 20 bases between. The CDR3 has 15 amino acids. This CDR3 reads CASSVGGNPSGEQYF. Here the CDR3 DNA reads TGTGCCAGCAGCGTAGGTGGCAACCCTTCTGGGGAGCAGTACTTC.

This clone was counted a few times. V gene TRBV7-9 combines with J gene TRBJ1-5; 7 bases align to TRBD1. Germline V gene lookup returns CDR1 SEHNR and CDR2 FQNEAQ (reference sequence). The CDR3 loop spans 14 amino acids. J lost 6 bases, V lost 4 bases, and 6 bases had no gene match. For the CDR3, the DNA is TGTGCCAGCAGCTCGGACAGGCAGGCTCAGCCCCAGCATTTT. As protein: CASSSDRQAQPQHF. Complete variable domain (other parts from reference TRBV7-9 and TRBJ1-5): DTGVSQNPRHKITKRGQNVTFRCDPISEHNRLYWYRQTLGQGPEFLTYFQNEAQLEKSRLLSDRFSAERPKGSFSTLEIQRTEQGDSAMYLCASSSDRQAQPQHFGDGTRLSIL.

This clone occurred once. Other DNA sequences from this sample encode an identical CDR3 as well. The rearrangement uses TRBV6-5 and TRBJ1-5; D uncertain. The CDR3 covers 14 residues. The V and J ends lost 0 bases and 4 bases respectively, with 7 bases between them. The germline V gene encodes CDR1 MNHEY and CDR2 SVGAGI. This CDR3 is CASSYSEGNQPQHF. The CDR3 nucleotides read TGTGCCAGCAGTTACTCAGAAGGGAATCAGCCCCAGCATTTT.

The chain couples TRBV30 to TRBJ2-2, with D uncertain. V lost 0 bases to trimming and J lost 2 bases, with 4 bases between them. Per germline, CDR1 GTSNPN and CDR2 SVGIG (reference sequence). The CDR3 has 13 amino acids. CDR3 protein: CAWSVTNTGELFF. Written as DNA, the CDR3 is TGTGCCTGGAGTGTCACCAACACCGGGGAGCTGTTTTTT. Filled out from reference TRBV30 and TRBJ2-2, the complete variable domain reads SQTIHQWPATLVQPVGSPLSLECTVEGTSNPNLYWYRQAAGRGLQLLFYSVGIGQISSEVPQNLSASRPQDRQFILSSKKLLLSDSGFYLCAWSVTNTGELFFGEGSRLTVL.

The rearrangement uses TRBV25-1 and TRBJ2-3; perhaps D is TRBD1 or TRBD2 (5 bases each). This CDR3 is built from 15 residues. Germline V lookup: CDR1 MGHDK, CDR2 SYGVNS. Trimming pared 2 bases from V and 2 bases from J, leaving 11 bases between. The CDR3 is CASSETGGSTDTQYF. CDR3 DNA: TGTGCCAGCAGTGAAACAGGAGGATCCACAGATACGCAGTATTTT.

The V call is TRBV18, the J call TRBJ2-5, with D unclear. Trimming shortened V by 0 bases and J by 1 base, and 3 bases separated the two germline ends. Germline lookup yields CDR1 KGHSH and CDR2 LQKENI. CDR3 length: 13 residues. The DNA for the CDR3 is TGTGCCAGCTCACCACCTACCCAAGAGACCCAGTACTTC. Translation gives CASSPPTQETQYF.

The chain uses TRBV10-2 and TRBJ1-6, with D possibly TRBD1 on 5 matching bases. This CDR3 has 13 amino acids. Germline V gene data show CDR1 as WSHSY and CDR2 as SAAADI. The V and J ends lost 6 bases and 4 bases respectively, with 7 bases between them. CDR3: CASRTDYNSPLHF. CDR3 DNA sequence: TGCGCCAGCAGGACAGATTATAATTCACCCCTCCACTTT.

This chain joins TRBV4-3 and TRBJ2-7, with D maybe TRBD2 (6 bases). Germline values: CDR1 LGHNA, CDR2 YSLEER. This CDR3 has 13 residues. Trimming removed 1 base from V and 6 bases from J, with 10 bases in between. CDR3 protein: CASSQVNGGEQYF. The CDR3 bases are TGCGCCAGCAGCCAAGTGAACGGGGGCGAGCAGTACTTC.

V is TRBV27 and J is TRBJ2-7, with D uncertain. This CDR3 contains 15 residues. Trimming removed 1 base at V and 1 base at J, with 11 bases between. The V gene's germline CDR1 is MNHEY and CDR2 SMNVEV (reference sequence). Here the CDR3 DNA reads TGTGCCAGCAGTTTATGGGCAGGCGTTTCCTACGAGCAGTACTTC. It codes for CASSLWAGVSYEQYF.

CDR3 nucleotides: TGTGCCAGTAGTCAGGAATTGAACACTGAAGCTTTCTTT. Its translation: CASSQELNTEAFF. The chain is built from TRBV19 and TRBJ1-1; D gene uncertain. CDR1 and CDR2 from the germline V gene are LNHDA and SQIVND (reference sequence). The ends were cut back, 5 bases at V and 0 bases at J, with 7 bases in the middle. The CDR3 sequence is 13 residues long.

This clone was counted a few times. This sequence joins TRBV7-9 and TRBJ2-7; possible D gene TRBD1, 6 bases. The CDR3 spans 14 residues. Trimming took off 4 bases at V and 2 bases at J, with 12 bases between the two ends. Germline loops: CDR1 SEHNR, CDR2 FQNEAQ (reference sequence). CDR3 residues: CASSYQGTPYEQYF. The CDR3 DNA is TGTGCCAGCAGCTACCAGGGGACCCCCTACGAGCAGTACTTC.

There are a few counts of this clone. Mismatch with germline at one junction end may stem from a read error. This chain connects TRBV23-1 to TRBJ2-7; no reliable D call. TRBV23-1 is an open reading frame, and its role is uncertain. The CDR3 totals 11 residues. The CDR3 reads CASARKQSCDF. CDR3 bases: TGCGCCAGCGCCCGGAAACAGAGTTGTGACTTC.

The V and J genes are TRBV29-1 and TRBJ1-3; perhaps TRBD1 as D (5 bases). The length of the CDR3 is 14 residues. Trimming took 1 base from V and 2 from J, leaving 9 bases between them. The germline gives CDR1 SQVTM, CDR2 ANQGSEA. CDR3 DNA sequence: TGCAGCGTTGAAGGTGGGGACGCTGGAAACACCATATATTTT. Amino acid sequence: CSVEGGDAGNTIYF.

This rearrangement joins TRBV4-2 to TRBJ1-5, with 10 bases identical to TRBD1. Per the germline V gene, CDR1 is LGHNA and CDR2 is YNFKEQ. V dropped 6 bases and J dropped 0; count of bases not matched to a gene: 8. The CDR3 sequence is 17 residues long. The CDR3 loop reads CASRTDRGLYSNQPQHF. CDR3 coding DNA: TGTGCCAGCAGAACTGACAGGGGGCTGTATAGCAATCAGCCCCAGCATTTT.

CDR3 bases: TGTGCCAGTGGGGAACAGGGGGGCTACGAGCAGTACTTC. This codes for CASGEQGGYEQYF. The rearrangement joins TRBV19 to TRBJ2-7, with 8 nucleotides matching TRBD1. The CDR3 runs to 13 residues. Germline V gene data show CDR1 as LNHDA and CDR2 as SQIVND (reference sequence). After removal of 8 bases from V and 3 bases from J, the junction contained 6 bases not matched to a gene.